The 2 T cell receptor beta chains in this list originate from one sample, sequenced in a study of preoperative IRX-2 immunotherapy in early breast cancer. This sample's treatment: preoperative locoregional IRX-2 cytokine immunotherapy. TCRdb's table, derived via immunoSEQ multiplex PCR, lists solely in-frame clones and lacks some. The sample comprises 15,000 to 25,000 clones, around 85% of which are singletons, and roughly 1.1% rests with the top ten. The sequences come from lymph node tissue, collected after IRX-2 immunotherapy. These receptor sequences come from a human donor with breast cancer.

The V and J genes are TRBV5-1 and TRBJ1-4, with 7 nucleotides matching TRBD1. The trim removed 1 base at V and 8 bases at J, leaving 5 bases unmatched. Germline lookup yields CDR1 SGHRS and CDR2 YFSETQ. The CDR3 spans 14 residues. In DNA form, the CDR3 reads TGCGCCAGCAGCTTGCGTCAGGGGGGGGAAAAACTGTTTTTT. This translates into CASSLRQGGEKLFF.

The rearrangement uses TRBV19 and TRBJ2-7, with D maybe TRBD2 (6 bases). The CDR3 has 14 amino acids. CDR1 is LNHDA and CDR2 is SQIVND in the germline V gene (reference sequence). V was trimmed by 1 base and J by 1 base, leaving 8 bases between them. The DNA for the CDR3 is TGTGCCAGTAGTATAGCGGGGACTTCCTACGAGCAGTACTTC. This gives the protein CASSIAGTSYEQYF.